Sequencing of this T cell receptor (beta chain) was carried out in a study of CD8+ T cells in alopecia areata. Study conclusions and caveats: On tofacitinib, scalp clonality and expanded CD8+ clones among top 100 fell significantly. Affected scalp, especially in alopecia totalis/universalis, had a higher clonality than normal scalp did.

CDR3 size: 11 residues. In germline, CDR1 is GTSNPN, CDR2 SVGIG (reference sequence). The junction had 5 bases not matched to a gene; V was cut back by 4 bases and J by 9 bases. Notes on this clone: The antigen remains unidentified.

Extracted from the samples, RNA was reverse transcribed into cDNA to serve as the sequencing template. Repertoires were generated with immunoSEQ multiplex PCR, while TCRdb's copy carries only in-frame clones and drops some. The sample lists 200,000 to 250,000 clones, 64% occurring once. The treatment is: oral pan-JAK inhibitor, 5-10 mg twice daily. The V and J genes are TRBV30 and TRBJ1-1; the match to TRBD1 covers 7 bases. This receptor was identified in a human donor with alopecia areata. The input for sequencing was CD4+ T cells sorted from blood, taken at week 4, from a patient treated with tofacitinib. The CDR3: CAWTRDSKAFF. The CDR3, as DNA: TGTGCCTGGACCCGGGACAGCAAAGCTTTCTTT.